This TCR beta chain was captured by sequencing in a study of CD8+ T cells in alopecia areata. Background on the study: Tofacitinib was taken orally by treated patients, and the dose was 5 to 10 mg twice daily. Treatment with tofacitinib (6 to 18 months) was followed by 6 months off drug. Severity among treated patients was scored by the percentage of scalp area affected.

V lost 1 base to trimming and J lost 3 bases, with 9 bases between them. CDR1 SGHVS and CDR2 FQNEAQ come from the germline V gene. This CDR3 is built from 14 residues. Extracted from the samples, RNA was reverse transcribed into cDNA to serve as the sequencing template. Sequenced by immunoSEQ multiplex PCR; TCRdb stores in-frame clones only, minus some. The sample shows 200,000 or so clones, roughly two fifths of them seen only once. Noted treatment: oral pan-JAK inhibitor, 5-10 mg twice daily. Peripheral blood samples and lesional scalp punch biopsies were obtained from alopecia areata patients. The chain links TRBV7-8 to TRBJ1-1; possible D gene TRBD1, 6 bases. This sequence was found in a human donor with alopecia areata. The sample here was CD4+ T cells sorted from blood, taken at approximately week 31, from a patient treated with tofacitinib. The CDR3 loop is CASSLEQGDTEAFF. CDR3 DNA sequence: TGTGCCAGCAGCTTAGAACAGGGAGACACTGAAGCTTTCTTT.